This T cell receptor (beta chain) was retrieved from a study of PD-1 blockade in classical Hodgkin lymphoma. V was cut by 8 bases and J by 1 base, with 6 bases left in between. Germline V gene lookup returns CDR1 LNHDA and CDR2 SQIVND (reference sequence). This CDR3 contains 13 residues. Clones were read by immunoSEQ multiplex PCR, and TCRdb kept only the in-frame ones, dropping some. The sample contains approximately 8,000 clones, around 84% of which appear only once. All the patients suffered relapse after autologous stem cell transplantation, and brentuximab vedotin exposure differed. Magnetic depletion of non-target cells from thawed PBMCs yielded purified CD8+ T cells. Study-wide findings and caveats: Exclusion applied to patients who initiated nivolumab less than 1 year following ASCT. Lower baseline TCR diversity marked trial partial responders and progressors.

Regarding this clone: Its specificity is unknown.

This sample comprised CD8+ T cells from blood, obtained at baseline. V and J are TRBV19 and TRBJ2-6; D is perhaps TRBD1 (5 bases). This TCR was recovered from a human donor with classical Hodgkin lymphoma. CDR3 region: CASGHSGANVLTF. The CDR3 DNA follows: TGTGCCAGTGGACATTCTGGGGCCAACGTCCTGACTTTC. Supplemented by reference TRBV19 and TRBJ2-6, the full variable domain reads DGGITQSPKYLFRKEGQNVTLSCEQNLNHDAMYWYRQDPGQGLRLIYYSQIVNDFQKGDIAEGYSVSREKKESFPLTVTSAQKNPTAFYLCASGHSGANVLTFGAGSRLTVL.